A single sample is the source of the 15 T cell receptor beta chains below, sequenced in a study of T cell changes during pregnancy in multiple sclerosis (dated by TCRdb to about 2019). The library relied on the immunoSEQ multiplex PCR assay. This immuneACCESS table, as held by TCRdb, lists in-frame sequences with V and J called but not all clones. Of the missing ones, under half trace to an unresolved V gene in checked studies; the others have no known cause. The sample includes approximately 40,000 clones, with approximately 90% observed a single time. Under 0.75% of the sample is held by the ten biggest clonotypes. This specimen consisted of CD4+ T cells from peripheral blood mononuclear cells, obtained in the first trimester of pregnancy. These receptors were collected from a female donor with multiple sclerosis, enrolled in a pregnancy study.

This chain joins TRBV28 and TRBJ2-3; D is perhaps TRBD2 (6 bases). The CDR3 covers 16 residues. V dropped 3 bases and J dropped 4 bases, with 17 bases sitting between them. CDR1 is MDHEN and CDR2 is SYDVKM in the germline V gene. The CDR3 coding sequence is TGTGCCAGCAGTTTGAAGCTTAGCGGAGCCGCAGATACGCAGTATTTT. Residues: CASSLKLSGAADTQYF.

The chain recombines TRBV2 with TRBJ1-2, with D possibly matching TRBD1 (6 bases). The CDR3 is 13 amino acids. The germline V gene encodes CDR1 SNHLY and CDR2 FYNNEI. Between the trimmed V and J ends, which lost 5 bases and 5 bases, there was a span of 12 bases. The CDR3 here is CASSRDRWYGYTF. DNA for the CDR3: TGTGCCAGCAGTAGAGACAGGTGGTATGGCTACACCTTC.

The chain recombines TRBV5-6 with TRBJ1-2; 8 bases match TRBD1. This CDR3 spans 14 amino acids. The germline gives CDR1 SGHDT, CDR2 YYEEEE. Unmatched junction bases numbered 4, after V lost 2 bases and J lost 4 bases. CDR3 region: CASSLGQGPYGYTF. The CDR3 DNA sequence: TGTGCCAGCAGCTTAGGACAGGGACCCTATGGCTACACCTTC.

The V gene is TRBV28, the J gene TRBJ1-1, with D possibly being TRBD1 (5 bases). Trimming removed 7 bases from V and 1 base from J, with 13 bases in between. This CDR3 spans 14 amino acids. Germline CDR1 reads MDHEN; CDR2 reads SYDVKM. In nucleotides, the CDR3 is TGTGCCAGCACGTCTGGGGGGGGGAACACTGAAGCTTTCTTT. It is translated as CASTSGGGNTEAFF. Variable domain in full (rest from reference TRBV28 and TRBJ1-1): DVKVTQSSRYLVKRTGEKVFLECVQDMDHENMFWYRQDPGLGLRLIYFSYDVKMKEKGDIPEGYSVSREKKERFSLILESASTNQTSMYLCASTSGGGNTEAFFGQGTRLTVV.

The rearrangement links TRBV10-3 to TRBJ2-2, with D possibly being TRBD2 (6 bases). Per germline, CDR1 ENHRY and CDR2 SYGVKD. The ends were cut back, 4 bases at V and 0 bases at J, with 12 bases in the middle. The CDR3 spans 16 residues. The CDR3 is CAISVGGTANTGELFF. For the CDR3, the DNA is TGTGCCATCAGTGTGGGGGGAACGGCGAACACCGGGGAGCTGTTTTTT.

The chain couples TRBV7-2 to TRBJ1-2; tentatively, D is TRBD1 (6 bases). Deletions cut 5 bases from V and 5 bases from J, with 18 bases between. From germline, CDR1 is SGHTA and CDR2 FQGNSA. The CDR3 is made up of 15 amino acids. CDR3 in DNA: TGTGCCAGCAGCGTCCCGGGACAAGGCTGGTATGGCTACACCTTC. It is translated as CASSVPGQGWYGYTF.

The chain joins TRBV15 to TRBJ2-5, with 12 bases lining up with TRBD1. J lost 7 bases, V lost 2 bases, and 2 bases had no gene match. Per germline, CDR1 LNHNV and CDR2 YYDKDF (reference sequence). The CDR3 is 14 amino acids. The CDR3 coding sequence is TGTGCCACCAGCAGACGGGGACAGGGGGCGACCCAGTACTTC. Encoded protein: CATSRRGQGATQYF.

The V and J genes are TRBV5-1 and TRBJ2-3; tentatively, D is TRBD2 (5 bases). V shed 4 bases and J shed 0 bases, with 18 bases lying between them. Germline CDR1 reads SGHRS; CDR2 reads YFSETQ. This CDR3 contains 17 residues. The DNA for the CDR3 is TGCGCCAGCAGCCCCCTCCGCGTAGCGCGAAGCACAGATACGCAGTATTTT. Translation: CASSPLRVARSTDTQYF. Filled out from reference TRBV5-1 and TRBJ2-3, the complete variable domain reads KAGVTQTPRYLIKTRGQQVTLSCSPISGHRSVSWYQQTPGQGLQFLFEYFSETQRNKGNFPGRFSGRQFSNSRSEMNVSTLELGDSALYLCASSPLRVARSTDTQYFGPGTRLTVL.

V and J are TRBV9 and TRBJ1-1; unclear D gene. The germline V and J ends were trimmed by 0 bases and 4 bases, with 10 bases remaining between them. This CDR3 has 14 amino acids. Germline CDR1 SGDLS, CDR2 YYNGEE. CDR3 residues: CASSVEGGLTEAFF. The CDR3 DNA reads TGTGCCAGCAGCGTAGAGGGAGGTCTCACTGAAGCTTTCTTT.

CDR3 region: CASSLAGLAGVDTDTQYF. CDR3 bases: TGTGCCAGCAGCTTAGCGGGGCTAGCGGGAGTGGACACAGATACGCAGTATTTT. The rearrangement uses TRBV7-2 and TRBJ2-3, with TRBD2 identical over 10 bases. Unmatched junction bases numbered 8, after V lost 0 bases and J lost 2 bases. Looked up from germline, CDR1 is SGHTA and CDR2 is FQGNSA. CDR3 size: 18 residues.

The chain recombines TRBV5-4 with TRBJ2-3, with 11 bases lining up with TRBD2. The trim removed 4 bases at V and 4 bases at J, leaving 2 bases unmatched. The germline V gene encodes CDR1 SGHNT and CDR2 YYREEE (reference sequence). CDR3 size: 14 residues. The CDR3 DNA reads as TGTGCCAGCAGCGTGACTAGCGGGGCAGATACGCAGTATTTT. Protein product: CASSVTSGADTQYF.

The chain combines TRBV29-1 with TRBJ2-2; 13 bases line up with TRBD2. The CDR3 length is 17 residues. CDR1 is SQVTM, CDR2 ANQGSEA, per germline. After removal of 7 bases from V and 4 bases from J, the junction contained 12 bases not matched to a gene. The CDR3 reads CSAIGLAGAAVTGELFF. In DNA form, the CDR3 reads TGCAGCGCAATAGGACTAGCGGGAGCCGCGGTCACCGGGGAGCTGTTTTTT.

The rearrangement uses TRBV21-1 and TRBJ2-7; the table calls TRBD1, which could not be checked here. TRBV21-1 is a recognized pseudogene. The CDR3 is 17 amino acids. The CDR3 nucleotides read TGTGCCAGCAGCAAAGTCCTCAGGGGGGTCACCACCTACGAGCAGTACTTC. It is translated as CASSKVLRGVTTYEQYF.

The gene calls are TRBV5-5 and TRBJ1-5; 8 bases are shared with TRBD1. The CDR3 is 16 amino acids. V was pared by 0 bases and J by 6 bases, with 8 bases of the junction left unmatched. CDR1 is SGHKS and CDR2 is YYEKEE in the germline V gene (reference sequence). CDR3 bases: TGTGCCAGCAGCTTGGCCCTGACAGGGGTAGGTCAGCCCCAGCATTTT. It yields the protein CASSLALTGVGQPQHF.

The rearrangement uses TRBV5-4 and TRBJ2-1; D unresolved. Germline CDR1 is SGHNT and CDR2 is YYREEE (reference sequence). The V gene lost 3 bases and the J gene lost 8 bases, with 12 bases spanning the gap. CDR3 length: 13 amino acids. The CDR3 nucleotides read TGTGCCAGCAGCTGGGCGCCGAATGATGAGCAGTTCTTC. This sequence encodes CASSWAPNDEQFF.